The sequence of this TCR beta chain was determined in a study of T cell responses to AZD1222 COVID-19 vaccine. A note on this clone: Its cognate antigen is unknown.

Profiled with immunoSEQ multiplex PCR; TCRdb holds only in-frame clones, not every one. The table has around 140,000 clones, about 90% seen once. Study observations and caveats: Two doses of AZD1222 preceded a rise in Spike-specific TCR breadth and depth. A reported finding is that nearly half of spike-specific TCRs target unmutated variant regions.

CDR1 KGHSH and CDR2 LQKENI come from the germline V gene. The CDR3 covers 14 residues. The ends were cut back, 3 bases at V and 0 bases at J, with 8 bases in the middle. Timing groups of about 4 and about 12 weeks for second doses were pooled. This rearrangement joins TRBV18 to TRBJ1-1; D call uncertain. The receptor comes from an adult who received the AZD1222 COVID-19 vaccine. The sample was peripheral blood, taken 28 days after the second AZD1222 dose. The DNA for the CDR3 is TGTGCCAGCTCACCGCGAGATCTGAACACTGAAGCTTTCTTT. Protein sequence: CASSPRDLNTEAFF.